This T cell receptor beta chain was profiled in a study of cytomegalovirus exposure and HLA in healthy donors. Background on the study: Genotyping of roughly 400 donors showed that around 86% belonged to the Caucasian-associated ancestry cluster. Study-wide results and limits: Rarity characterized most TCR sequences, yet some public TCRs appeared in many donors. The authors reported that TCR beta sequences could predict HLA-A and HLA-B alleles. These predictions were accurate for most subjects in the first cohort.

On this clone itself: Its matching antigen is unknown.

The CDR3 extends over 14 amino acids. Per germline, CDR1 MNHEY and CDR2 SVGAGI. The V end lost 7 bases, the J end lost 0 bases, and 10 bases lay between the germline ends. PCR amplification relied on 60 Vbeta primers (plus 13 Jbeta primers). Measured with immunoSEQ multiplex PCR; TCRdb has only the in-frame clones, and not every one. The sample records over 110,000 clones, approximately 80% being singletons. What was sequenced was PBMCs. The TCR comes from a woman in her thirties or forties in good health and CMV-seropositive. V is TRBV6-5 and J is TRBJ1-5; possibly TRBD1 for D (5 bases). CDR3 protein: CASTGHLSNQPQHF. CDR3 DNA sequence: TGTGCCAGCACTGGACACCTTAGCAATCAGCCCCAGCATTTT.